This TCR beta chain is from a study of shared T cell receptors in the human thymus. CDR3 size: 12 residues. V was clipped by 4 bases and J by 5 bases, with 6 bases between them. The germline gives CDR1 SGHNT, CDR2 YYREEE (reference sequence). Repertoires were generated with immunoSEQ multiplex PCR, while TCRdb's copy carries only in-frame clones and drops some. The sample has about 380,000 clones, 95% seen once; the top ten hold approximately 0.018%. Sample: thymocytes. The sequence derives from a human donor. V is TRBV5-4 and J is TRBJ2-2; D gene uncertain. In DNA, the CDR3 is TGTGCCAGCAGCCAAGGTACCGGGGAGCTGTTTTTT. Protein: CASSQGTGELFF.